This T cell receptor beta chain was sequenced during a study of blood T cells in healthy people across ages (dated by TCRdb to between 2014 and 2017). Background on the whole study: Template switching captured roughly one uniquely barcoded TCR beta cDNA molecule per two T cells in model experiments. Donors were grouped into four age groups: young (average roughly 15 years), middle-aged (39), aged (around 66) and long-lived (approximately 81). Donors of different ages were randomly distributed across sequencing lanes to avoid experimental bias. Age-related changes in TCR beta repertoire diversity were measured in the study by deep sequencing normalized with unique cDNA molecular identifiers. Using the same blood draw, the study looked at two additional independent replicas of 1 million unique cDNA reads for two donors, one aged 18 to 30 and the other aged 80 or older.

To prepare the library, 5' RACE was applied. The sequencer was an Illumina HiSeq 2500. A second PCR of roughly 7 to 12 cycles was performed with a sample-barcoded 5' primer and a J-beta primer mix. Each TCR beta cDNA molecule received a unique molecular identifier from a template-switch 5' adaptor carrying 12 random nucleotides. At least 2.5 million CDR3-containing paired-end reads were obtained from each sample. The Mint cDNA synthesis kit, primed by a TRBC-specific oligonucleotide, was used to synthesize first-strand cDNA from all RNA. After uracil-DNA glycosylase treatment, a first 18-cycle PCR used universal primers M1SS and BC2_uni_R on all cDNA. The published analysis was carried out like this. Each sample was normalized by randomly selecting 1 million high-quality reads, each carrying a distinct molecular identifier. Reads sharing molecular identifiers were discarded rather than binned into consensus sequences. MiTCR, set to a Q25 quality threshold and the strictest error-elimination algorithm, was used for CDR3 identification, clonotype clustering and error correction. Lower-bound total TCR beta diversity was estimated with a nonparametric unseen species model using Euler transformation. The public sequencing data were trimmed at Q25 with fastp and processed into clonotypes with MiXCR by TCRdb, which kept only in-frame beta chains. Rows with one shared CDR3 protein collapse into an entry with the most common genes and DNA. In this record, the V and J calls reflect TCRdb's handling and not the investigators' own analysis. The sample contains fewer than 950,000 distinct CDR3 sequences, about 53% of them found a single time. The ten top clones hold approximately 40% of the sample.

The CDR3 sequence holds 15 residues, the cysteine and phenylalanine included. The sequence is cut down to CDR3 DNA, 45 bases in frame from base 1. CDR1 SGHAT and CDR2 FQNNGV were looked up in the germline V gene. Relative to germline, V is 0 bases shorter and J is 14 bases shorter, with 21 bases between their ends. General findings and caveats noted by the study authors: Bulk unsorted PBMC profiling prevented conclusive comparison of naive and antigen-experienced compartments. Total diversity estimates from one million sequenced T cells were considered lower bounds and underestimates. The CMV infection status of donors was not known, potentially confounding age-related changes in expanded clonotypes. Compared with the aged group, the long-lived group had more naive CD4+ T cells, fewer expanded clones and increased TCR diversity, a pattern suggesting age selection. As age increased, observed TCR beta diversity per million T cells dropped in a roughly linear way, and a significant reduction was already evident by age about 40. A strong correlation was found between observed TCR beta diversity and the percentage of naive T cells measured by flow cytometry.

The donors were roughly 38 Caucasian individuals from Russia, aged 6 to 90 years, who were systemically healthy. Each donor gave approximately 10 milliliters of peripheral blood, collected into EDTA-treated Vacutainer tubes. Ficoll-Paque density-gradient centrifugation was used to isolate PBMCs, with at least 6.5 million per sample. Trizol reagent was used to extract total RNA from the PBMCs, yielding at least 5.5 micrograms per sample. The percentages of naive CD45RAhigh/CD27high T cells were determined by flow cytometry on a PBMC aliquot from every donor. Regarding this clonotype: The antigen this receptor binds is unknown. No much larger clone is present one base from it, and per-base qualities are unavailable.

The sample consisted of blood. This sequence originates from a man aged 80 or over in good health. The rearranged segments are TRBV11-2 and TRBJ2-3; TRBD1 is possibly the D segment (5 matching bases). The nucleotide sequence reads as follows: TGTGCCAGCAGCTTAGAGCTCCGAGACAGCCGGGTCGCGTATTTT. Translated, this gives CASSLELRDSRVAYF.